A single sample is the source of the 21 T cell receptor beta chains below, sequenced in a study of T cell responses to AZD1222 COVID-19 vaccine. Clones were read by immunoSEQ multiplex PCR, and TCRdb kept only the in-frame ones, dropping some. The data hold 180,000 or so clones, with 94% observed a single time. The sequenced sample was peripheral blood, obtained on day 0 of AZD1222 vaccination. The receptors come from an adult in good health.

The J gene is TRBJ1-1, the V gene TRBV28, with a possible D match to TRBD1 (5 bases). The CDR3 is made up of 12 amino acids. From germline, CDR1 is MDHEN and CDR2 SYDVKM. V dropped 4 bases and J dropped 6 bases, with 9 bases sitting between them. Written as DNA, the CDR3 is TGTGCCAGCAGTTCATTACAGGCTGAAGCTTTCTTT. Amino acids: CASSSLQAEAFF.

In DNA, the CDR3 is TGTGCCAGCAGCTTAATGGCAGGGACCAATGAGCAGTTCTTC. It yields the protein CASSLMAGTNEQFF. The V call is TRBV7-3, the J call TRBJ2-1; either TRBD1 or TRBD2 may fit D (5 bases each). The CDR3 spans 14 residues. Germline V gene sequence: CDR1 SGHTA, CDR2 FQGTGA. V shed 1 base and J shed 6 bases, with 10 bases lying between them.

The J gene is TRBJ1-1, the V gene TRBV4-1, with D unresolved. Looked up from germline, CDR1 is MGHRA and CDR2 is YSYEKL. This CDR3 is 12 amino acids long. V was shortened by 6 bases and J by 5 bases, with 10 bases between the two germline ends. The CDR3 DNA reads as TGCGCCAGCAGACTCCCGGGGACTGAAGCTTTCTTT. This gives the protein CASRLPGTEAFF.

This chain joins TRBV6-4 and TRBJ2-7, with 7 bases aligning to TRBD1. The CDR3 runs 15 residues. V dropped 5 bases and J dropped 3; count of bases not matched to a gene: 10. Germline CDR1 is MRHNA and CDR2 is SNTAGT. In nucleotides, the CDR3 is TGTGCCAGCAGTCATAACCGGGACAGACACTACGAGCAGTACTTC. Translating gives CASSHNRDRHYEQYF.

This clone showed up just a few times. The rearrangement links TRBV15 to TRBJ2-1; maybe TRBD2 (6 bases). Germline V lookup: CDR1 LNHNV, CDR2 YYDKDF (reference sequence). The CDR3 covers 14 residues. Trimming pared 1 base from V and 9 bases from J, leaving 13 bases between. The CDR3 DNA is TGTGCCACCAGCAGAGGGGAGGTCGGTGGTGAGCAGTTCTTC. Its protein is CATSRGEVGGEQFF.

This chain joins TRBV4-1 and TRBJ1-2, with a weak D call TRBD1 (5 bases). Trimming removed 4 bases from V and 3 bases from J, with 12 bases in between. CDR1 and CDR2 (germline): MGHRA, YSYEKL. CDR3 length: 14 amino acids. The CDR3 region has the DNA TGCGCCAGCAGCCGGGGCCTCTGGGACTATGGCTACACCTTC. Translating it yields CASSRGLWDYGYTF.

This clone was detected a few times. The chain employs TRBV7-2 and TRBJ1-5; the match to TRBD1 covers 9 bases. CDR1 is SGHTA, CDR2 FQGNSA, per germline. Trimming removed 3 bases from V and 8 bases from J; junction bases left unmatched: 8. CDR3 length: 15 residues. CDR3 residues: CASSFTGGGGEPQHF. In DNA form, the CDR3 reads TGTGCCAGCAGCTTCACAGGGGGCGGCGGAGAGCCCCAGCATTTT.

The chain carries TRBV5-4 and TRBJ1-1, with D unclear. Trimming left V 0 bases short and J 1 base short, with 10 bases between. CDR1 is SGHNT, CDR2 YYREEE, per germline (reference sequence). The CDR3 loop spans 15 amino acids. CDR3: CASSLGSPGNTEAFF. In DNA, the CDR3 is TGTGCCAGCAGCTTGGGGTCTCCAGGGAACACTGAAGCTTTCTTT.

This clone occurred once. The gene calls are TRBV10-1 and TRBJ1-4, with D tentatively TRBD1 (6 bases). Per germline, CDR1 WNHNN and CDR2 SYGVQD (reference sequence). The V gene lost 2 bases and the J gene lost 8 bases, with 15 bases spanning the gap. This CDR3 contains 15 residues. This CDR3 reads CASSERRGQEEKLFF. CDR3 nucleotides: TGCGCCAGCAGTGAGCGTCGGGGGCAAGAGGAAAAACTGTTTTTT.

This clone was found once. J is TRBJ1-1 and V is TRBV15; possibly TRBD1 for D (5 bases). Per germline, CDR1 LNHNV and CDR2 YYDKDF (reference sequence). The V gene lost 1 base and the J gene lost 5 bases, with 14 bases spanning the gap. The CDR3 consists of 15 residues. As DNA, the CDR3 is TGTGCCACCAGCAGAGTGCACACAGGATTTACTGAAGCTTTCTTT. Translating it yields CATSRVHTGFTEAFF.

This chain's CDR3 is CASSSPASSYNSPLHF. The CDR3 DNA follows: TGTGCCAGCAGTTCTCCAGCGAGCTCCTATAATTCACCCCTCCACTTT. The chain links TRBV6-5 to TRBJ1-6; D call uncertain. CDR1 and CDR2 from the germline V gene are MNHEY and SVGAGI. The CDR3 sequence is 16 residues long. Trimming removed 4 bases at V and 0 bases at J, with 10 bases between.

This clone was counted a single time. CDR3 sequence (DNA): TGTGCCAGCAGCTTCCTGACTAGCGGGACGGGTGAGCAGTTCTTC. Amino acids: CASSFLTSGTGEQFF. The rearrangement links TRBV7-2 to TRBJ2-1; 11 nucleotides line up with TRBD2. After removal of 3 bases from V and 9 bases from J, the junction contained 7 bases not matched to a gene. This CDR3 spans 15 amino acids. Germline V gene data show CDR1 as SGHTA and CDR2 as FQGNSA.

The V gene is TRBV28, the J gene TRBJ1-5; D is perhaps TRBD1 (6 bases). The CDR3 has 17 residues. Trimming pared 3 bases from V and 3 bases from J, leaving 18 bases between. From germline, CDR1 is MDHEN and CDR2 SYDVKM. The CDR3 reads CASSFRGGLLPNQPQHF. CDR3 nucleotide sequence: TGTGCCAGCAGTTTTAGGGGGGGGCTTCTGCCCAATCAGCCCCAGCATTTT. Looking up the rest from reference TRBV28 and TRBJ1-5 gives the full variable domain: DVKVTQSSRYLVKRTGEKVFLECVQDMDHENMFWYRQDPGLGLRLIYFSYDVKMKEKGDIPEGYSVSREKKERFSLILESASTNQTSMYLCASSFRGGLLPNQPQHFGDGTRLSIL.

The chain uses TRBV7-9 and TRBJ2-1; D not resolved. CDR1 SEHNR and CDR2 FQNEAQ come from the germline V gene (reference sequence). CDR3 size: 15 residues. The V and J ends lost 5 bases and 0 bases respectively, with 11 bases between them. The CDR3 coding sequence is TGTGCCAGCAGCCCCCCTCCTAGCTCCTACAATGAGCAGTTCTTC. Encoded protein: CASSPPPSSYNEQFF.

The rearrangement uses TRBV7-3 and TRBJ2-7, with TRBD2 matching 11 bases. The germline V gene has CDR1 SGHTA and CDR2 FQGTGA. The junction had 18 bases not matched to a gene; V was cut back by 5 bases and J by 3 bases. This CDR3 comprises 19 residues. CDR3 in amino acids: CASSHPSGTSGFRYYEQYF. The CDR3 DNA sequence: TGTGCCAGCAGCCACCCTTCCGGGACTAGCGGATTTCGGTACTACGAGCAGTACTTC.

The chain uses TRBV24-1 and TRBJ2-5; 8 nucleotides agree with TRBD1. The CDR3 spans 15 residues. V dropped 9 bases and J dropped 4; count of bases not matched to a gene: 12. Germline V gene data show CDR1 as KGHDR and CDR2 as SFDVKD. CDR3 coding DNA: TGTGCCACCGGGCCCTCAGGACAGGGTGCAGAGACCCAGTACTTC. Its protein is CATGPSGQGAETQYF.

The V gene is TRBV18, the J gene TRBJ2-5, with TRBD1 as a possible D gene (6 bases). The CDR3 is 14 amino acids. The germline V gene has CDR1 KGHSH and CDR2 LQKENI. The ends were cut back, 3 bases at V and 2 bases at J, with 10 bases in the middle. Written as DNA, the CDR3 is TGTGCCAGCTCACCCCTGGGACATCAAGAGACCCAGTACTTC. Its protein product is CASSPLGHQETQYF.

The chain combines TRBV7-6 with TRBJ2-1; possibly TRBD2 for D (6 bases). This CDR3 has 13 residues. V gave up 1 base and J gave up 5 bases, with 6 bases separating them. Per the germline V gene, CDR1 is SGHVS and CDR2 is FNYEAQ. CDR3 coding DNA: TGTGCCAGCAGCTTAGGGAGGGACAATGAGCAGTTCTTC. Its translation: CASSLGRDNEQFF.

This rearrangement joins TRBV6-5 to TRBJ1-4, with no clear D. Trimming took 8 bases from V and 4 from J, leaving 17 bases between them. Germline V gene lookup returns CDR1 MNHEY and CDR2 SVGAGI. This CDR3 is 15 amino acids long. The CDR3 sequence: CASWGRLGGNEKLFF. CDR3 coding DNA: TGTGCCAGCTGGGGTCGCTTGGGAGGTAATGAAAAACTGTTTTTT.

This chain uses TRBV5-5 with TRBJ1-6, with 7 bases that match TRBD1. This CDR3 is 13 amino acids long. Germline assignment: CDR1 SGHKS and CDR2 YYEKEE (reference sequence). Germline trimming cut 0 bases from V and 13 bases from J; bases unmatched to any gene: 4. This chain's CDR3 is CASSLGQGGPLHF. The CDR3 DNA sequence: TGTGCCAGCAGCTTGGGACAGGGCGGCCCCCTCCACTTT. Supplemented by reference TRBV5-5 and TRBJ1-6, the full variable domain reads DAGVTQSPTHLIKTRGQQVTLRCSPISGHKSVSWYQQVLGQGPQFIFQYYEKEERGRGNFPDRFSARQFPNYSSELNVNALLLGDSALYLCASSLGQGGPLHFGNGTRLTVT.

The chain combines TRBV29-1 with TRBJ2-1, with D tentatively TRBD1 or TRBD2 (5 bases each). The CDR3 has 12 residues. Germline CDR1 and CDR2: SQVTM and ANQGSEA. V lost 6 bases and J 10 bases, leaving 16 bases between the germline ends. The DNA for the CDR3 is TGCAGCGTGGGGGACGCGAGAAGGGAGCAGTTCTTC. Translating gives CSVGDARREQFF.